A single sample is the source of the 23 T cell receptor beta chains below, sequenced in a study of shared clonotypes between healthy human individuals. Profiling relied on immunoSEQ multiplex PCR, and the TCRdb table lists in-frame clones only, not all of them. The table records about 1.1 million clones, 77% of them present only once. Sequencing was carried out using memory CD4+ T cells from PBMCs. Specified subset: CD45RA-negative fraction. These receptors were taken from a young man in good health. Some clones in this sample may be carry-over from other donors' samples.

The chain recombines TRBV28 with TRBJ1-2; D uncertain. Germline CDR1 and CDR2: MDHEN and SYDVKM. The ends were cut back, 3 bases at V and 4 bases at J, with 15 bases in the middle. CDR3 length: 15 amino acids. The DNA for the CDR3 is TGTGCCAGCAGTTTCAGTGGGTCCACCGGCTATGGCTACACCTTC. Its translation: CASSFSGSTGYGYTF.

V is TRBV5-6 and J is TRBJ2-2, with D unresolved. The CDR3 is made up of 16 amino acids. V lost 5 bases, J lost 7 bases, and 21 bases lay in between. Germline lookup yields CDR1 SGHDT and CDR2 YYEEEE. The CDR3 DNA reads TGTGCCAGCAGTCTCCCCCTATCCCAAACAAGCGGGGAGCTGTTTTTT. This gives the protein CASSLPLSQTSGELFF.

This clone was counted only a few times. V gene TRBV7-9 combines with J gene TRBJ2-3; 11 bases align to TRBD2. Germline V gene lookup returns CDR1 SEHNR and CDR2 FQNEAQ (reference sequence). The CDR3 length is 18 residues. The junction had 8 bases not matched to a gene; V was cut back by 0 bases and J by 3 bases. CDR3 nucleotide sequence: TGTGCCAGCAGCTTAGCCGGGCGACTAGCGGGACTAACAGATACGCAGTATTTT. This sequence encodes CASSLAGRLAGLTDTQYF.

The V and J genes are TRBV5-6 and TRBJ2-1; perhaps D is TRBD1 or TRBD2 (5 bases each). The CDR3 is 13 amino acids. In germline, CDR1 is SGHDT, CDR2 YYEEEE. Deletions cut 0 bases from V and 14 bases from J, with 15 bases between. This CDR3 is CASSLVDTAGEFF. The DNA for the CDR3 is TGTGCCAGCAGCTTGGTGGACACCGCGGGTGAGTTCTTC.

The V and J genes are TRBV18 and TRBJ2-3, with 8 bases that match TRBD1. V shed 2 bases, J shed 4 bases, and the junction held 8 bases outside the gene matches. The germline gives CDR1 KGHSH, CDR2 LQKENI. The CDR3 contains 16 residues. The CDR3 DNA follows: TGTGCCAGCTCACCAATTCGGACAGGGAATGCAGATACGCAGTATTTT. Amino acids: CASSPIRTGNADTQYF. The whole variable domain, remainder taken from reference TRBV18 and TRBJ2-3, is NAGVMQNPRHLVRRRGQEARLRCSPMKGHSHVYWYRQLPEEGLKFMVYLQKENIIDESGMPKERFSAEFPKEGPSILRIQQVVRGDSAAYFCASSPIRTGNADTQYFGPGTRLTVL.

This chain uses TRBV6-6 with TRBJ2-7; D is uncertain. Germline CDR1 MNHNY, CDR2 SVGAGI (reference sequence). The length of the CDR3 is 13 residues. Trimming stripped 8 bases from V and 3 bases from J, with 14 bases between. The CDR3 DNA follows: TGTGCCAGCCGGCTGGCGGAGAGCTACGAGCAGTACTTC. This codes for CASRLAESYEQYF.

The chain combines TRBV9 with TRBJ2-7; 11 nucleotides line up with TRBD2. CDR1 and CDR2 from the germline V gene are SGDLS and YYNGEE. V lost 4 bases, J lost 0 bases, and 15 bases stayed unmatched. The CDR3 has 19 residues. The CDR3 is CASSTDGLAGGPSSYEQYF. The CDR3 DNA reads TGTGCCAGCAGCACCGATGGGCTAGCGGGAGGCCCGAGCTCCTACGAGCAGTACTTC.

This chain links TRBV4-2 with TRBJ2-1; 12 bases line up with TRBD2. After removal of 4 bases from V and 0 bases from J, the junction contained 4 bases not matched to a gene. Germline loops: CDR1 LGHNA, CDR2 YNFKEQ. This CDR3 has 17 amino acids. In DNA, the CDR3 is TGTGCCAGCAGCCTCCGGACTAGCGGGAACTCCTACAATGAGCAGTTCTTC. Its translation is CASSLRTSGNSYNEQFF.

This chain uses TRBV18 with TRBJ2-1; the match to TRBD2 covers 14 bases. The ends lost 3 bases at V and 9 bases at J; junction bases unmatched: 7. The germline gives CDR1 KGHSH, CDR2 LQKENI. This CDR3 contains 16 residues. CDR3 in DNA: TGTGCCAGCTCACCCTTGGGACTAGCGGGAGAGACTGAGCAGTTCTTC. Residues: CASSPLGLAGETEQFF.

V usage is TRBV28 and J usage is TRBJ1-2, with D possibly being TRBD1 (6 bases). V dropped 4 bases and J dropped 8 bases, with 29 bases sitting between them. The length of the CDR3 is 18 residues. Germline-derived CDR1 and CDR2 are MDHEN and SYDVKM. The CDR3 DNA sequence: TGTGCCAGCAGTTCCATTGCCCCATCCTCCCGGGACATGCAAGGCTACACCTTC. Its translation is CASSSIAPSSRDMQGYTF.

The chain has TRBV7-9 and TRBJ2-5, with D possibly being TRBD2 (5 bases). The V gene lost 3 bases and the J gene lost 4 bases, with 15 bases spanning the gap. The germline CDR1 and CDR2 sequences are SEHNR and FQNEAQ (reference sequence). CDR3 size: 15 residues. This CDR3 is CASSFFGVAGETQYF. The CDR3 DNA follows: TGTGCCAGCAGCTTTTTTGGAGTTGCGGGAGAGACCCAGTACTTC.

The chain employs TRBV7-9 and TRBJ2-1; 8 nucleotides agree with TRBD2. The CDR3 runs 16 residues. Germline lookup yields CDR1 SEHNR and CDR2 FQNEAQ (reference sequence). With 5 bases clipped from V and 4 bases from J, the junction kept 10 bases outside the gene matches. In nucleotides, the CDR3 is TGTGCCAGCAGCCAGCCCCCTATAGCGGGGTACAATGAGCAGTTCTTC. Protein sequence: CASSQPPIAGYNEQFF.

This chain joins TRBV7-2 and TRBJ2-3, with a weak D call TRBD2 (7 bases). Germline lookup yields CDR1 SGHTA and CDR2 FQGNSA. This CDR3 contains 15 residues. The ends were cut back, 3 bases at V and 5 bases at J, with 15 bases in the middle. The CDR3 region is CASSFGGGGGDTQYF. DNA of the CDR3: TGTGCCAGCAGCTTCGGGGGAGGGGGAGGAGATACGCAGTATTTT.

V and J are TRBV27 and TRBJ1-4; 8 positions agree with TRBD1. This CDR3 contains 16 residues. J gave up 7 bases and V 5 bases, and 12 bases lay outside the gene matches. Germline V lookup: CDR1 MNHEY, CDR2 SMNVEV (reference sequence). CDR3 region: CASSPLRTGISEKLFF. CDR3 in DNA: TGTGCCAGCAGTCCCCTCAGGACAGGGATAAGTGAAAAACTGTTTTTT. The full variable domain, in which reference TRBV27 and TRBJ1-4 provide the parts outside the CDR3, is EAQVTQNPRYLITVTGKKLTVTCSQNMNHEYMSWYRQDPGLGLRQIYYSMNVEVTDKGDVPEGYKVSRKEKRNFPLILESPSPNQTSLYFCASSPLRTGISEKLFFGSGTQLSVL.

Notes on this clone: The same CDR3 arises from other DNA sequences in this sample as well. J is TRBJ2-3 and V is TRBV29-1, with D maybe TRBD2 (6 bases). Germline CDR1 reads SQVTM; CDR2 reads ANQGSEA. This CDR3 is built from 14 residues. Trimming cost V 3 bases and J 1 base, with 11 bases left between them. CDR3 coding DNA: TGCAGCGTTGAGGGCGGGAAGGGCACAGATACGCAGTATTTT. Amino acid sequence: CSVEGGKGTDTQYF.

The rearrangement links TRBV5-1 to TRBJ1-4; D is perhaps TRBD1 (6 bases). Trimming cost V 1 base and J 8 bases, with 15 bases left between them. CDR1 is SGHRS, CDR2 YFSETQ, per germline. The CDR3 loop spans 15 amino acids. The CDR3 region has the DNA TGCGCCAGCAGCTTGAGCACAGGGAATCGCGAAAAACTGTTTTTT. As protein: CASSLSTGNREKLFF.

The chain combines TRBV4-2 with TRBJ2-3; a possible D gene is TRBD2 (5 bases). Germline V CDR1 and CDR2: LGHNA, YNFKEQ. The CDR3 runs 14 residues. V was shortened by 4 bases and J by 0 bases, with 8 bases between the two germline ends. CDR3 bases: TGTGCCAGCAGCCCCGGAGGAAGCACAGATACGCAGTATTTT. Its translation is CASSPGGSTDTQYF.

This chain uses TRBV6-1 with TRBJ1-1; 8 positions agree with TRBD1. With 7 bases clipped from V and 8 bases from J, the junction kept 12 bases outside the gene matches. The germline CDR1 and CDR2 sequences are MNHNS and SASEGT. The CDR3 sequence is 14 residues long. CDR3 coding DNA: TGTGCCAGCATTGGGACAGGTTTCTTGTGGGAAGCTTTCTTT. This codes for CASIGTGFLWEAFF.

V usage is TRBV28 and J usage is TRBJ1-3; the match to TRBD1 covers 7 bases. CDR3 length: 16 amino acids. Germline lookup yields CDR1 MDHEN and CDR2 SYDVKM. Unmatched junction bases numbered 9, after V lost 5 bases and J lost 2 bases. The CDR3 is CASSRFRQGTGNTIYF. DNA of the CDR3: TGTGCCAGCAGTCGATTTCGACAGGGAACTGGAAACACCATATATTTT.

This sequence joins TRBV9 and TRBJ2-1; 15 bases are a match to TRBD2. The V and J ends lost 3 bases and 8 bases, in that order; junction bases with no gene match: 9. This CDR3 comprises 17 residues. The germline V gene has CDR1 SGDLS and CDR2 YYNGEE. The CDR3 sequence is CASSAGLAGGGIDEQFF. The CDR3 nucleotides are TGTGCCAGCAGCGCCGGACTAGCGGGAGGGGGTATTGATGAGCAGTTCTTC.

This clone has only a few counts. The rearrangement links TRBV7-3 to TRBJ1-1, with 8 nucleotides matching TRBD1. CDR1 SGHTA and CDR2 FQGTGA come from the germline V gene. There are 14 residues in the CDR3. The V and J ends lost 3 bases and 2 bases, in that order; junction bases with no gene match: 2. The CDR3 coding sequence is TGTGCCAGCAGCTTGGGACAGGCTAACACTGAAGCTTTCTTT. Amino acid sequence: CASSLGQANTEAFF.

The CDR3: CASSPPREGLQYNEQFF. In nucleotides, the CDR3 is TGTGCCAGCAGCCCACCGAGAGAGGGACTGCAATACAATGAGCAGTTCTTC. The rearrangement uses TRBV27 and TRBJ2-1; D perhaps matches TRBD2 (6 bases). The V and J ends lost 6 bases and 4 bases respectively, with 22 bases between them. This CDR3 comprises 17 residues. Looked up from germline, CDR1 is MNHEY and CDR2 is SMNVEV (reference sequence).

The J gene is TRBJ2-7, the V gene TRBV5-1; D call uncertain. The CDR3 extends over 13 amino acids. V lost 0 bases and J 6 bases, leaving 10 bases between the germline ends. CDR1 is SGHRS, CDR2 YFSETQ, per germline. The CDR3 sequence: CASSLEGPLEQYF. Written as DNA, the CDR3 is TGCGCCAGCAGCTTGGAGGGTCCTCTCGAGCAGTACTTC.